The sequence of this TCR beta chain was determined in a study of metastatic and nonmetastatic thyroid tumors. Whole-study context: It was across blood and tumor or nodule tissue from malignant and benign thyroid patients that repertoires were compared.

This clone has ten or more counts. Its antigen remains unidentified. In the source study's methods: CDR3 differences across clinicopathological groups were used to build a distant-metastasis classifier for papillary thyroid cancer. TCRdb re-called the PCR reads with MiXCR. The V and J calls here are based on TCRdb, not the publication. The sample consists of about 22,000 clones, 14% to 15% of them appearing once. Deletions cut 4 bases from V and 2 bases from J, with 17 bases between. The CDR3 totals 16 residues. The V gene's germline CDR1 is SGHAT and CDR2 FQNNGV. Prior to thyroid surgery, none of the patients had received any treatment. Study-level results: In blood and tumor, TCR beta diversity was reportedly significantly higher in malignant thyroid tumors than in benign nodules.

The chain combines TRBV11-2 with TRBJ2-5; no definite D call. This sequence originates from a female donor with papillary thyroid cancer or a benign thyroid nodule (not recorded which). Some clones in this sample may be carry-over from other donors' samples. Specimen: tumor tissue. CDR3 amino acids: CASSSGRASQQETQYF. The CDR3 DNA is TGTGCCAGCAGCTCTGGTCGAGCCAGTCAGCAAGAGACCCAGTACTTC. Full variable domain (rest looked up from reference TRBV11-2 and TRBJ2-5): EAGVAQSPRYKIIEKRQSVAFWCNPISGHATLYWYQQILGQGPKLLIQFQNNGVVDDSQLPKDRFSAERLKGVDSTLKIQPAKLEDSAVYLCASSSGRASQQETQYFGPGTRLLVL.